One and the same sample provided the 27 T cell receptor beta chains below, sequenced in a study of T cells in Graves' hyperthyroidism and ophthalmopathy. Amplification yielded TCR beta CDR3 regions, with RNA transcripts as the source. Carried out on the TCR CDR3, a first-round RT-PCR used the HTBI primer set. MiXCR, run by TCRdb on the multiplex PCR reads, gives a single entry per CDR3 protein. The sample consists of nearly 110,000 distinct CDR3 sequences, 16% of them appearing once. Sequencing used blood. These TCRs come from a woman aged 45-59 years with Graves' hyperthyroidism.

This clonotype occurred many times. The chain carries TRBV6-1 and TRBJ1-1; D gene unclear. V was pared by 6 bases and J by 7 bases, with 24 bases between. Germline V gene sequence: CDR1 MNHNS, CDR2 SASEGT. The CDR3 runs to 16 residues. In DNA, the CDR3 is TGTGCCAGCAGACGATCCGTTCTAGGACGGCGATATGAAGCTTTCTTT. Residues: CASRRSVLGRRYEAFF.

This clonotype was counted many times. The chain recombines TRBV12-3 or TRBV12-4 with TRBJ1-5, with unresolved D. The ends were cut back, 1 base at V and 4 bases at J, with 5 bases in the middle. The CDR3 extends over 13 amino acids. The CDR3: CASSLVPNQPQHF. The CDR3 DNA follows: TGTGCCAGCAGTTTAGTTCCTAATCAGCCCCAGCATTTT.

This chain connects TRBV6-2 or TRBV6-3 to TRBJ1-1, with 7 bases aligning to TRBD1. The V segment lost 10 bases and the J segment 3 bases; nucleotides outside the gene matches: 5. The CDR3 is made up of 12 amino acids. Germline loops: CDR1 MNHEY, CDR2 SVGEGT. In nucleotides, the CDR3 is TGTGCCATCAAACAGGGGTACACTGAAGCTTTCTTT. Its translation is CAIKQGYTEAFF.

V is TRBV28 and J is TRBJ2-7, with 10 bases matching TRBD1. The V segment lost 3 bases and the J segment 5 bases; nucleotides outside the gene matches: 7. Germline loops: CDR1 MDHEN, CDR2 SYDVKM. The CDR3 totals 15 residues. For the CDR3, the DNA is TGTGCCAGCAGTTTCACGGGACAGGGGTTCAACGAGCAGTACTTC. Amino acids: CASSFTGQGFNEQYF. The full variable domain, rest sourced from reference TRBV28 and TRBJ2-7, is DVKVTQSSRYLVKRTGEKVFLECVQDMDHENMFWYRQDPGLGLRLIYFSYDVKMKEKGDIPEGYSVSREKKERFSLILESASTNQTSMYLCASSFTGQGFNEQYFGPGTRLTVT.

This clonotype was seen at least ten times. The chain joins TRBV6-1 to TRBJ2-5, with D tentatively TRBD1 (5 bases). Germline-derived CDR1 and CDR2 are MNHNS and SASEGT. V lost 3 bases to trimming and J lost 2 bases, with 16 bases between them. The CDR3 is 16 amino acids. CDR3 residues: CASSDPGFTGQETQYF. DNA of the CDR3: TGTGCCAGCAGTGATCCAGGGTTTACTGGACAAGAGACCCAGTACTTC.

This clonotype was recorded at least ten times. The rearrangement joins TRBV10-3 to TRBJ2-1, with D possibly TRBD1 on 6 matching bases. The CDR3 runs to 14 residues. CDR1 is ENHRY and CDR2 is SYGVKD in the germline V gene. Between the trimmed V and J ends, which lost 10 bases and 1 base, there was a span of 14 bases. CDR3: CATLTGSSYNEQFF. The CDR3 DNA reads TGTGCCACCTTGACAGGCTCTTCCTACAATGAGCAGTTCTTC.

In this sample, this clonotype turned up many times. The chain uses TRBV2 and TRBJ1-3; TRBD1 might be the D (6 bases). The V and J ends lost 4 bases and 2 bases respectively, with 12 bases between them. Germline lookup yields CDR1 SNHLY and CDR2 FYNNEI. CDR3 length: 15 residues. The CDR3, as DNA: TGTGCCAGCAGTGCTGGGGGGCCCACTGGAAACACCATATATTTT. Translated: CASSAGGPTGNTIYF.

This clonotype was detected ten times or more. The chain has TRBV29-1 and TRBJ2-7; TRBD1 or TRBD2 may be the D gene (5 bases each). This CDR3 has 13 residues. V was clipped by 7 bases and J by 5 bases, with 18 bases between them. From germline, CDR1 is SQVTM and CDR2 ANQGSEA. The CDR3: CSADGAGLDEQYF. CDR3 bases: TGCAGCGCTGACGGGGCCGGCCTAGACGAGCAGTACTTC.

This clonotype was counted many times. The chain employs TRBV3-1 and TRBJ2-7; D uncertain. Germline-derived CDR1 and CDR2 are LGHDT and YNNKEL (reference sequence). The CDR3 sequence is 12 residues long. Deletions cut 1 base from V and 6 bases from J, with 7 bases between. The DNA for the CDR3 is TGTGCCAGCAGCCAAGGAGTTGGCGAGCAGTACGTC. This gives the protein CASSQGVGEQYV.

This clonotype was counted at least ten times. The CDR3 coding sequence is TGTGCCAGCAGCCAAGGAGGGTTTGGTGAAGCTTTCTTT. Amino acids: CASSQGGFGEAFF. The chain uses TRBV3-1 and TRBJ1-1; D gene uncertain. Trimming removed 1 base at V and 7 bases at J, with 10 bases between. The V gene's germline CDR1 is LGHDT and CDR2 YNNKEL (reference sequence). This CDR3 contains 13 residues.

This clonotype was picked up many times. The J gene is TRBJ2-2, the V gene TRBV29-1; TRBD1 matches 7 bases. The junction had 5 bases not matched to a gene; V was cut back by 3 bases and J by 1 base. The CDR3 is 15 amino acids. Looked up from germline, CDR1 is SQVTM and CDR2 is ANQGSEA. The CDR3 bases are TGCAGCGTTGAGGTCGGACAGGTGAACACCGGGGAGCTGTTTTTT. Translating gives CSVEVGQVNTGELFF.

This clonotype was counted ten times or more. The chain couples TRBV7-8 to TRBJ2-3; 12 bases line up with TRBD2. V shed 2 bases and J 2 bases; nucleotides not matched to a gene: 8. The CDR3 runs to 18 residues. CDR1 and CDR2 from the germline V gene are SGHVS and FQNEAQ. DNA of the CDR3: TGTGCCAGCAGCTTATTCCGGACTAGCGGGATTTCCACAGATACGCAGTATTTT. This codes for CASSLFRTSGISTDTQYF.

Ten or more counts support this clonotype. The V call is TRBV6-1, the J call TRBJ2-6; D remains unclear. V lost 7 bases and J 0 bases, leaving 10 bases between the germline ends. Germline loops: CDR1 MNHNS, CDR2 SASEGT. The CDR3 loop spans 15 amino acids. In DNA form, the CDR3 reads TGTGCCAGCACCGAAGATAGCTCTGGGGCCAACGTCCTGACTTTC. The encoded protein is CASTEDSSGANVLTF.

This clonotype was detected ten times or more. The chain uses TRBV6-1 and TRBJ1-5; D remains ambiguous. Germline assignment: CDR1 MNHNS and CDR2 SASEGT. Between the trimmed V and J ends, which lost 2 bases and 4 bases, there was a span of 18 bases. The CDR3 spans 17 residues. The CDR3 sequence: CASSEFPGQTPNQPQHF. As DNA, the CDR3 is TGTGCCAGCAGTGAATTCCCCGGGCAGACGCCTAATCAGCCCCAGCATTTT.

The chain carries TRBV20-1 and TRBJ2-3; no definite D call. V lost 6 bases, J lost 0 bases, and 13 bases lay in between. The CDR3 sequence is 14 residues long. The germline CDR1 and CDR2 sequences are DFQATT and SNEGSKA (reference sequence). The CDR3 coding sequence is TGCAGTGCAGCCGCGGTAGCTAGCACAGATACGCAGTATTTT. This encodes CSAAAVASTDTQYF.

The sample holds many counts of this clonotype. The V and J genes are TRBV2 and TRBJ1-5; 11 bases align to TRBD1. Looked up from germline, CDR1 is SNHLY and CDR2 is FYNNEI. This CDR3 comprises 15 residues. Trimming removed 6 bases from V and 7 bases from J; junction bases left unmatched: 8. CDR3 coding DNA: TGTGCCAGCAGGGGACAGGGGGTGAGGGGGCAGCCCCAGCATTTT. Its protein is CASRGQGVRGQPQHF.

This clonotype appeared many times. The chain combines TRBV28 with TRBJ2-1; D is perhaps TRBD2 (6 bases). The germline V gene encodes CDR1 MDHEN and CDR2 SYDVKM. The CDR3 is 16 amino acids. V lost 1 base to trimming and J lost 3 bases, with 13 bases between them. The CDR3 nucleotides read TGTGCCAGCAGTTTATACCGTAGCGGAGGCTACAATGAGCAGTTCTTC. This gives the protein CASSLYRSGGYNEQFF.

This clonotype came up many times. J is TRBJ2-1 and V is TRBV20-1; TRBD2 matches 9 bases. The CDR3 extends over 14 amino acids. With V trimmed by 5 bases and J by 7 bases, 9 bases remained unmatched. Germline V gene lookup returns CDR1 DFQATT and CDR2 SNEGSKA (reference sequence). The CDR3 region has the DNA TGCAGTGCTCCCCCGGGACTAGCTATGAATGAGCAGTTCTTC. Its translation: CSAPPGLAMNEQFF.

This clonotype appeared many times. The chain links TRBV28 to TRBJ2-7; D is possibly TRBD1 (6 bases). CDR1 is MDHEN and CDR2 is SYDVKM in the germline V gene. The CDR3 has 12 residues. Trimming left V 7 bases short and J 5 bases short, with 12 bases between. The CDR3, as DNA: TGTGCCAGCACTACACAGGGCCACGAGCAGTACTTC. It encodes CASTTQGHEQYF.

Ten or more counts support this clonotype. J is TRBJ2-3 and V is TRBV10-3; perhaps TRBD1 as D (6 bases). Germline V gene sequence: CDR1 ENHRY, CDR2 SYGVKD. V lost 9 bases and J lost 0, with 7 bases in between. The CDR3 extends over 12 amino acids. CDR3 amino acids: CAIGGSTDTQYF. The CDR3 nucleotides are TGTGCCATAGGGGGTAGCACAGATACGCAGTATTTT.

J is TRBJ1-1 and V is TRBV6-1; D not resolved. Trimming took 1 base from V and 0 from J, leaving 9 bases between them. Germline V gives CDR1 MNHNS, CDR2 SASEGT. The CDR3 length is 15 residues. CDR3 sequence: CASSEVEIMNTEAFF. The CDR3, as DNA: TGTGCCAGCAGTGAAGTCGAGATTATGAACACTGAAGCTTTCTTT.

This clonotype was observed a few times. The chain employs TRBV12-3 or TRBV12-4 and TRBJ1-5, with a possible D match to TRBD1 (5 bases). Trimming shortened V by 6 bases and J by 1 base, and 13 bases separated the two germline ends. The CDR3 is 15 amino acids. CDR3 protein: CASSGSGLSNQPQHF. In DNA, the CDR3 is TGTGCCAGCAGCGGCTCAGGGTTGAGCAATCAGCCCCAGCATTTT.

The chain is built from TRBV3-1 and TRBJ1-4, with D possibly being TRBD1 (6 bases). This CDR3 is built from 15 residues. Germline V gives CDR1 LGHDT, CDR2 YNNKEL (reference sequence). Trimming cost V 6 bases and J 0 bases, with 11 bases left between them. CDR3: CASRLTGTTNEKLFF. The CDR3 DNA follows: TGTGCCAGCAGACTTACAGGGACAACTAATGAAAAACTGTTTTTT.

This clonotype was picked up many times. Here the CDR3 reads CASSGHPDSELFF. Written as DNA, the CDR3 is TGCGCCAGCAGTGGACACCCAGATTCGGAACTGTTTTTT. The V gene is TRBV10-1, the J gene TRBJ1-4; D unresolved. This CDR3 is built from 13 residues. V lost 4 bases, J lost 12 bases, and 15 bases lay in between. The V gene's germline CDR1 is WNHNN and CDR2 SYGVQD (reference sequence).

This clonotype has a count of ten or more. The chain employs TRBV20-1 and TRBJ2-7, with 8 bases identical to TRBD1. The CDR3 sequence is 14 residues long. Germline V gene data show CDR1 as DFQATT and CDR2 as SNEGSKA (reference sequence). V shed 5 bases, J shed 7 bases, and the junction held 13 bases outside the gene matches. The CDR3 spells CSAGAGTGSREQYF. In DNA form, the CDR3 reads TGCAGTGCTGGAGCCGGGACAGGATCGAGGGAGCAGTACTTC.

Many counts were recorded for this clonotype. The chain joins TRBV20-1 to TRBJ1-1; D remains ambiguous. Germline V CDR1 and CDR2: DFQATT, SNEGSKA (reference sequence). V lost 0 bases to trimming and J lost 4 bases, with 15 bases between them. This CDR3 region has 15 residues. The CDR3 region is CSARDLLMLATEAFF. CDR3 DNA sequence: TGCAGTGCTAGAGATCTCCTCATGCTTGCCACTGAAGCTTTCTTT.

This clonotype was recorded at least ten times. DNA of the CDR3: TGCAGTGCCAGCCCGGGACTAGCGGCCCCGACCTACAATGAGCAGTTCTTC. Translating gives CSASPGLAAPTYNEQFF. The genes are TRBV20-1 and TRBJ2-1; 11 bases are shared with TRBD2. The CDR3 sequence is 17 residues long. Per germline, CDR1 DFQATT and CDR2 SNEGSKA (reference sequence). V lost 6 bases, J lost 2 bases, and 12 bases stayed unmatched.